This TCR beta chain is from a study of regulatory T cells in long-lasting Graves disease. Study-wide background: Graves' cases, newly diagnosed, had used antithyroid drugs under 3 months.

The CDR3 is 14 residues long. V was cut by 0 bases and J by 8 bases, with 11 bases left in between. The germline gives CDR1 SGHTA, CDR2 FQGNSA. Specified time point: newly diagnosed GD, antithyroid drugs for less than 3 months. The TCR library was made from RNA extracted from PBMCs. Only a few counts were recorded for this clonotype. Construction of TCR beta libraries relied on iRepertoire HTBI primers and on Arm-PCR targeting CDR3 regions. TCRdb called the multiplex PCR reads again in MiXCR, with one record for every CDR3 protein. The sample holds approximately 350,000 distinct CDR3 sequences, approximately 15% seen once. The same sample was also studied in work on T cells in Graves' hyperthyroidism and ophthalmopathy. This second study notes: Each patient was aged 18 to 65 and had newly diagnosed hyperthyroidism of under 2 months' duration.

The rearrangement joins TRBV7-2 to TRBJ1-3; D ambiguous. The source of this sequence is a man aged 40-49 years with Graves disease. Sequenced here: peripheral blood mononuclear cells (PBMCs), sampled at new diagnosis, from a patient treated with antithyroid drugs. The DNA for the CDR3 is TGTGCCAGCAGCTTAGCCTCTTTATTGGACACCATATATTTT. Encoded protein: CASSLASLLDTIYF.